This T cell receptor (beta chain) stems from a study of T cell responses to AZD1222 COVID-19 vaccine. Turning to this clone: Its antigen is as yet unknown.

The CDR3 sequence is 15 residues long. The V end lost 2 bases, the J end lost 0 bases, and 12 bases lay between the germline ends. Study-level results: Reports indicate that nearly half of spike-specific TCRs are directed at unmutated variant regions. AZD1222 recipients seropositive at baseline numbered only 5 or 6.

Sequenced by immunoSEQ multiplex PCR; TCRdb stores in-frame clones only, minus some. The sample holds about 210,000 clones, about 95% seen once. This chain joins TRBV5-3 and TRBJ2-7; D remains ambiguous. TRBV5-3 is an open reading frame, and its role is uncertain. Sequenced here: peripheral blood, sampled 28 days after the second dose of the MenACWY control vaccine. This TCR was sampled from an adult who received the MenACWY meningococcal vaccine as a control. The CDR3 reads CARSLGASSSYEQYF. The CDR3 DNA reads TGTGCCAGAAGCTTAGGAGCGTCCAGCTCCTACGAGCAGTACTTC.